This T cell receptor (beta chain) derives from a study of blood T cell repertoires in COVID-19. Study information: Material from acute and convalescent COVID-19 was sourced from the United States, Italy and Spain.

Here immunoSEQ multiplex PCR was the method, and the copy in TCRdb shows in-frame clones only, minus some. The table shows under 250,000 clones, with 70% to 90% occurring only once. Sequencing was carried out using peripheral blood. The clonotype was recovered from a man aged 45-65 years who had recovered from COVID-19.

CDR3 amino acids: CASSLVPAGVTETQYF. The DNA for the CDR3 is TGTGCCAGCAGCTTAGTCCCAGCGGGAGTGACAGAGACCCAGTACTTC. J is TRBJ2-5 and V is TRBV7-6; 8 bases align to TRBD2. Germline loops: CDR1 SGHVS, CDR2 FNYEAQ. The V and J ends lost 1 base and 4 bases, in that order; junction bases with no gene match: 8. CDR3 length: 16 residues. Filled out from reference TRBV7-6 and TRBJ2-5, the complete variable domain reads GAGVSQSPRYKVTKRGQDVALRCDPISGHVSLYWYRQALGQGPEFLTYFNYEAQQDKSGLPNDRFSAERPEGSISTLTIQRTEQRDSAMYRCASSLVPAGVTETQYFGPGTRLLVL.